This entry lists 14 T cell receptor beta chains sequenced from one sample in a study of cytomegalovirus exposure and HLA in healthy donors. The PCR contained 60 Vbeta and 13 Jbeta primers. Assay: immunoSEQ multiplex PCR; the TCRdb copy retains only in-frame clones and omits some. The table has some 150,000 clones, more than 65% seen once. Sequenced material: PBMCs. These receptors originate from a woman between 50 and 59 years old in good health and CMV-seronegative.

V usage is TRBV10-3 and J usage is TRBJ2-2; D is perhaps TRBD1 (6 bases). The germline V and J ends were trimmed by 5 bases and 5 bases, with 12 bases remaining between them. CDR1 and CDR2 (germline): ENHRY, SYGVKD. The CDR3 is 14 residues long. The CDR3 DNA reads TGTGCCATCAGTCTAGCCCAGGGGACCGGGGAGCTGTTTTTT. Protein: CAISLAQGTGELFF.

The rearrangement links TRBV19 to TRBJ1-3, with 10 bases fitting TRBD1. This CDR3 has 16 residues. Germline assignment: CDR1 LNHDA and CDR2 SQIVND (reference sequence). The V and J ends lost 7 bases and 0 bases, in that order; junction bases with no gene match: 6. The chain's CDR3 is CASKTGTGDSGNTIYF. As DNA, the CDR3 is TGTGCCAGTAAGACCGGGACAGGGGACTCTGGAAACACCATATATTTT. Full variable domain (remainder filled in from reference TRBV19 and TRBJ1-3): DGGITQSPKYLFRKEGQNVTLSCEQNLNHDAMYWYRQDPGQGLRLIYYSQIVNDFQKGDIAEGYSVSREKKESFPLTVTSAQKNPTAFYLCASKTGTGDSGNTIYFGEGSWLTVV.

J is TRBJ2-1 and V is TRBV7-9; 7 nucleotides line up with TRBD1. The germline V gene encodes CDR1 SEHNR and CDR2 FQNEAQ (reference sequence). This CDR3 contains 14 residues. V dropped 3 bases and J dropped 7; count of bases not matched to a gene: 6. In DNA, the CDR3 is TGTGCCAGCAGCTTGAGACAGGGTTGGAATGAGCAGTTCTTC. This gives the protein CASSLRQGWNEQFF.

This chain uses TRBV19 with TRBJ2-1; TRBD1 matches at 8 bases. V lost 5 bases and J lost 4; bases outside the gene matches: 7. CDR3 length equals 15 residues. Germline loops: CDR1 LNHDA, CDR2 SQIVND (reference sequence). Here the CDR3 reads CASSFRTGPYNEQFF. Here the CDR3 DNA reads TGTGCCAGTAGTTTTCGGACAGGGCCTTACAATGAGCAGTTCTTC.

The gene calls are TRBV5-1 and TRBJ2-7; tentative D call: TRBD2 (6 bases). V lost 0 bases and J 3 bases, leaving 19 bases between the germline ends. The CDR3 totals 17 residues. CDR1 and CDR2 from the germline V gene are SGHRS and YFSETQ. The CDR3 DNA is TGCGCCAGCAGCTTGGTTGGAACCGGGGGAGGTGGCTACGAGCAGTACTTC. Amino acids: CASSLVGTGGGGYEQYF. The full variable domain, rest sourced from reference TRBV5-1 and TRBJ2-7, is KAGVTQTPRYLIKTRGQQVTLSCSPISGHRSVSWYQQTPGQGLQFLFEYFSETQRNKGNFPGRFSGRQFSNSRSEMNVSTLELGDSALYLCASSLVGTGGGGYEQYFGPGTRLTVT.

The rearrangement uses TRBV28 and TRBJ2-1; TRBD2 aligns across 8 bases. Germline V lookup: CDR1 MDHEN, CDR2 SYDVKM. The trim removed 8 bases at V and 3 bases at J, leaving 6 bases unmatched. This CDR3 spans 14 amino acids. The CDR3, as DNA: TGTGCCAGCTGCGCGGGAGGCCACTACAATGAGCAGTTCTTC. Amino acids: CASCAGGHYNEQFF.

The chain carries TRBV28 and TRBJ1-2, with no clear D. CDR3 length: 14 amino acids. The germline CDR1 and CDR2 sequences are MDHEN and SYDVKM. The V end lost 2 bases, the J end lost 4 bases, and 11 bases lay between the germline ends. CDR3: CASSLQASPYGYTF. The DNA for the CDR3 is TGTGCCAGCAGTTTACAGGCTTCACCCTATGGCTACACCTTC.

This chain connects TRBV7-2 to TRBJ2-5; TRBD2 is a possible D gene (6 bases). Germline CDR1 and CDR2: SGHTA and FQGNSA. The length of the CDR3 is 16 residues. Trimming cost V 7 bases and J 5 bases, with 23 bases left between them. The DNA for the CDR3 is TGTGCCAGCAACCGACCCCCGGGACTTCCCGAGGAGACCCAGTACTTC. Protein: CASNRPPGLPEETQYF. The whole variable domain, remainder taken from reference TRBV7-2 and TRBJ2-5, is GAGVSQSPSNKVTEKGKDVELRCDPISGHTALYWYRQSLGQGLEFLIYFQGNSAPDKSGLPSDRFSAERTGGSVSTLTIQRTQQEDSAVYLCASNRPPGLPEETQYFGPGTRLLVL.

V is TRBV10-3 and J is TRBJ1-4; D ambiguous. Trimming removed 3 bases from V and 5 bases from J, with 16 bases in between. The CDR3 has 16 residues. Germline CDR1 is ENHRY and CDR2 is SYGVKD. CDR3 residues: CAISDSGPTQNEKLFF. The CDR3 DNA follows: TGTGCCATCAGTGATAGCGGACCTACCCAAAATGAAAAACTGTTTTTT.

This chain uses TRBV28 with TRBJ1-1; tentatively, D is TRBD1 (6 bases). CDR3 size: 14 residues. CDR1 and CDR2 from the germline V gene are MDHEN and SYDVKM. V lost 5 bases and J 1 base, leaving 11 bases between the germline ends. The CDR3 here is CASSQWTANTEAFF. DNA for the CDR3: TGTGCCAGCAGTCAGTGGACAGCGAACACTGAAGCTTTCTTT.

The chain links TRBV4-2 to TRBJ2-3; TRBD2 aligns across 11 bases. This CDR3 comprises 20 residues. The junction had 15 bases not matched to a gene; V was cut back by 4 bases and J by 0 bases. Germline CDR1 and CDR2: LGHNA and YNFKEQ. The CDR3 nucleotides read TGTGCCAGCAGCCGACGTACGGTAGCGGGGGGGGACGCTAGCACAGATACGCAGTATTTT. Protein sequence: CASSRRTVAGGDASTDTQYF.

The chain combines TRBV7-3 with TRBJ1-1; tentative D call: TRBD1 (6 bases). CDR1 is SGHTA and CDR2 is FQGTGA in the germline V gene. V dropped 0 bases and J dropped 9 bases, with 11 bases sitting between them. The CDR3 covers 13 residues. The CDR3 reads CASSLTGGGKAFF. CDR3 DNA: TGTGCCAGCAGCTTAACGGGAGGGGGAAAAGCTTTCTTT. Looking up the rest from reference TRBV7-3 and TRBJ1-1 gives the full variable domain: GAGVSQTPSNKVTEKGKYVELRCDPISGHTALYWYRQSLGQGPEFLIYFQGTGAADDSGLPNDRFFAVRPEGSVSTLKIQRTERGDSAVYLCASSLTGGGKAFFGQGTRLTVV.

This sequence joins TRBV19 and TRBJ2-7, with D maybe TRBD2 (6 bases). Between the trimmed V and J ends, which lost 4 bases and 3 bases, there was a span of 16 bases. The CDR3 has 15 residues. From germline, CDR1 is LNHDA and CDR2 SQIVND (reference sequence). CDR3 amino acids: CASSSPSGTLYEQYF. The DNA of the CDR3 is TGTGCCAGTAGTAGCCCCTCAGGGACTCTCTACGAGCAGTACTTC.

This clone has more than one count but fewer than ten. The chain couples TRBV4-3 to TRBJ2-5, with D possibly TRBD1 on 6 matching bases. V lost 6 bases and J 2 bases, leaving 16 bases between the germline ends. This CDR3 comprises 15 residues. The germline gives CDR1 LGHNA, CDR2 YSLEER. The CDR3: CASSLRAGVQETQYF. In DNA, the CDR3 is TGCGCCAGCAGTCTGAGGGCAGGGGTTCAAGAGACCCAGTACTTC.